A selection of T cell receptor beta chains follows, all from one sample in a study of cytomegalovirus exposure and HLA in healthy donors. Profiled with immunoSEQ multiplex PCR; TCRdb holds only in-frame clones, not every one. The repertoire includes approximately 100,000 clones, 10% of them detected once, and 5.5% to 7.5% sits in the top ten. Sequencing used PBMCs. Receptors were obtained from a man aged 35 to 55 in good health and CMV-seropositive. CDR3s include the opening cysteine and the closing phenylalanine or tryptophan. A D gene is named only where the DNA matches it firmly. Where a row states a size, it is once, few, many or the class of an expanded clone; other rows omit it.

D: NA; V: TRBV14; size: NA; J: TRBJ2-1; DNA: TGTGCCAGCAGCCAGGGGGGGGCCGGAGAGCAGTTCTTC; CDR3: CASSQGGAGEQFF
D: TRBD2; V: TRBV4-2; size: many; J: TRBJ2-5; DNA: TGTGCCAGCAGCCAAGGAACTAGCGGGAGGGAAGAGACCCAGTACTTC; CDR3: CASSQGTSGREETQYF
D: TRBD1; V: TRBV4-3; size: few; J: TRBJ1-2; DNA: TGCGCCAGCAGCCAAGAAGACAGGGCCTATGGCTACACCTTC; CDR3: CASSQEDRAYGYTF
D: NA; V: TRBV25-1; size: NA; J: TRBJ2-1; DNA: TGTGCCACCACCAAAGCCGGGGGTGTAGATGAGCAGTTCTTC; CDR3: CATTKAGGVDEQFF
D: TRBD1; V: TRBV5-5; size: few; J: TRBJ2-3; DNA: TGTGCCAGCAGCTTGGTCTGGACAGGGGACCCAGATACGCAGTATTTT; CDR3: CASSLVWTGDPDTQYF
D: NA; V: TRBV20-1; size: NA; J: TRBJ2-7; DNA: TGCATGGGGAAAATTGGAGGGGAAAGCTACTTC; CDR3: CMGKIGGESYF
D: TRBD1; V: TRBV5-4; size: NA; J: TRBJ1-4; DNA: TGTGCCAGCAGCCCGGGACAGGGGGCTGAAAAACTGTTTTTT; CDR3: CASSPGQGAEKLFF
D: NA; V: TRBV19; size: few; J: TRBJ2-3; DNA: TGTAACCGGGATACGCAGTATTTT; CDR3: CNRDTQYF
D: TRBD1; V: TRBV6-8; size: NA; J: TRBJ1-6; DNA: TGTGCCAGCAGTTACACCGTACAGGGGATAGGTAATTCACCCCTCCACTTT; CDR3: CASSYTVQGIGNSPLHF
D: TRBD2; V: TRBV10-3; size: NA; J: TRBJ2-1; DNA: TGTGCCATCAGTTCTGGACTAGCGGAGACCAATGAGCAGTTCTTC; CDR3: CAISSGLAETNEQFF
D: NA; V: TRBV29-1; size: few; J: TRBJ1-2; DNA: TGCAGCGTTGAACGCGGGACGCCTGTCTATGGCTACACCTTC; CDR3: CSVERGTPVYGYTF
D: TRBD1; V: TRBV7-2; size: NA; J: TRBJ1-5; DNA: TGTGCCAGCAGCTTCGGACAGGGGTTTAGGCAGCCCCAGCATTTT; CDR3: CASSFGQGFRQPQHF
D: NA; V: TRBV11-3; size: few; J: TRBJ2-1; DNA: TGTGCCAGCAGCTTAAGACCCGTCCCGGGCAATGAGCAGTTCTTC; CDR3: CASSLRPVPGNEQFF
D: NA; V: TRBV19; size: few; J: TRBJ2-3; DNA: TGTGCCAGTAACCCCGGTACGGTGCTAGATACGCAGTATTTT; CDR3: CASNPGTVLDTQYF
D: NA; V: TRBV7-9; size: NA; J: TRBJ2-1; DNA: TGTGCCAGCAGCTTACGAGGGCATGAGCAGTTCTTC; CDR3: CASSLRGHEQFF
D: TRBD1; V: TRBV7-9; size: NA; J: TRBJ2-3; DNA: TGTGCCAACATTAACGACAGGGTCCCAGATACGCAGTATTTT; CDR3: CANINDRVPDTQYF
D: TRBD2; V: TRBV9; size: once; J: TRBJ2-3; DNA: TGTGCCAGCAGCCCTGGGACTAGCGGAGATACGCAGTATTTT; CDR3: CASSPGTSGDTQYF
D: TRBD1; V: TRBV27; size: NA; J: TRBJ1-2; DNA: TGTGCCAGCAGTCCCCGACAGGGGGCGATCCCCTATGGCTACACCTTC; CDR3: CASSPRQGAIPYGYTF
D: TRBD1; V: TRBV5-6; size: few; J: TRBJ2-7; DNA: TGTGCCAGCAGCGGGACAGGGGGCATGAGGACCTACGAGCAGTACTTC; CDR3: CASSGTGGMRTYEQYF
D: NA; V: TRBV28; size: NA; J: TRBJ1-5; DNA: TGTGCCAGCAGTCTACCATATCAGCCCCAGCATTTT; CDR3: CASSLPYQPQHF
D: TRBD1; V: TRBV19; size: NA; J: TRBJ1-1; DNA: TGTGCCAGTAAAGGGACAGCTGAAGCTTTCTTT; CDR3: CASKGTAEAFF
D: NA; V: TRBV6-4; size: NA; J: TRBJ1-1; DNA: TGTGCCAGCAGTGCCACAGGTGAAAGGACTGAAGCTTTCTTT; CDR3: CASSATGERTEAFF
D: NA; V: TRBV7-9; size: NA; J: TRBJ2-7; DNA: TGTGCCAGCAGCCTATACCACGAGCAGTACTTC; CDR3: CASSLYHEQYF
D: TRBD1; V: TRBV29-1; size: few; J: TRBJ1-5; DNA: TGCAGCGTTCGGACAGGGGGGGAGCAGCCCCAGCATTTT; CDR3: CSVRTGGEQPQHF
D: NA; V: TRBV19; size: few; J: TRBJ2-6; DNA: TGTGCCAGTAGTCCAGGGTCGTTGGCCAACGTCCTGACTTTC; CDR3: CASSPGSLANVLTF
D: TRBD1; V: TRBV2; size: NA; J: TRBJ1-5; DNA: TGTGCCAGCAGTCCGGGACAGGGAGCTCAGCCCCAGCATTTT; CDR3: CASSPGQGAQPQHF
D: NA; V: TRBV6-1; size: few; J: TRBJ1-4; DNA: TGTGCCACGCAGGGTCCGGCTAATGAAAAACTGTTTTTT; CDR3: CATQGPANEKLFF
D: NA; V: TRBV27; size: few; J: TRBJ1-3; DNA: TGTGCCAGCAGCATCTCCTTCGGGGGTGACACCATATATTTT; CDR3: CASSISFGGDTIYF
D: NA; V: TRBV21-1; size: NA; J: TRBJ2-2; DNA: TGTGCCAGCAGCAAAGACGCGAGGACAGCGAACACCGGGGAGCTGTTTTTT; CDR3: CASSKDARTANTGELFF
D: NA; V: TRBV7-2; size: NA; J: TRBJ2-4; DNA: TGTGCCAGCAGCTTGGCCTACGGGTTTCAGTACTTC; CDR3: CASSLAYGFQYF
D: TRBD1; V: TRBV19; size: few; J: TRBJ1-5; DNA: TGTGCCAGTAGTCCCCTGACAGGGGGAGGACAGCCCCAGCATTTT; CDR3: CASSPLTGGGQPQHF
D: NA; V: TRBV15; size: few; J: TRBJ1-3; DNA: TGTGCCACCAGCAGCCGGGACACCTCTGGAAACACCATATATTTT; CDR3: CATSSRDTSGNTIYF
D: NA; V: TRBV7-2; size: NA; J: TRBJ1-1; DNA: TGTGCCAGCAGCTTAGTCCAGGGTAGAATGGCTTTCTTT; CDR3: CASSLVQGRMAFF
D: TRBD2; V: TRBV11-2; size: NA; J: TRBJ2-1; DNA: TGTGCCAGCAGCCCGACGAGCGGGACTGGCTACAATGAGCAGTTCTTC; CDR3: CASSPTSGTGYNEQFF
D: TRBD2; V: TRBV4-1; size: NA; J: TRBJ2-1; DNA: TGCGCCAGCAGCCACTTAGCGGGTTCTACATACAATGAGCAGTTCTTC; CDR3: CASSHLAGSTYNEQFF
D: NA; V: TRBV19; size: NA; J: TRBJ2-2; DNA: TGTGCCACGAACGTAGGGGGGGGCGGCCCCGGGGAGCTGTTTTTT; CDR3: CATNVGGGGPGELFF
D: TRBD2; V: TRBV29-1; size: NA; J: TRBJ2-1; DNA: TGCAGCGTTGACGGGACCAGCGGGAGAAATGAGCAGTTCTTC; CDR3: CSVDGTSGRNEQFF
D: NA; V: TRBV4-1; size: NA; J: TRBJ1-3; DNA: TGCGCCAGCAGCCCTCCCTCAGGGGAAGGGAACACCATATATTTT; CDR3: CASSPPSGEGNTIYF
D: NA; V: TRBV9; size: NA; J: TRBJ2-7; DNA: TGTGCCAGCAGCGTAGTCGGGGGCGAGCAGTACTTC; CDR3: CASSVVGGEQYF
D: NA; V: TRBV19; size: few; J: TRBJ2-1; DNA: TGTGCCAGTAGTACCCCTTACAATGAGCAGTTCTTC; CDR3: CASSTPYNEQFF
D: NA; V: TRBV6-1; size: NA; J: TRBJ1-5; DNA: TGTGCCAGCAGTGAAATATTCGGCGGGAATCAGCCCCAGCATTTT; CDR3: CASSEIFGGNQPQHF
D: NA; V: TRBV21-1; size: few; J: TRBJ2-6; DNA: TGTGCCAGCAGTTGGAGGTCTGGGGCCAACGTCCTGACTTTC; CDR3: CASSWRSGANVLTF